This entry lists 24 T cell receptor beta chains sequenced from one sample in a study of T cell responses to AZD1222 COVID-19 vaccine. Here immunoSEQ multiplex PCR was the method, and the copy in TCRdb shows in-frame clones only, minus some. In the table there are 140,000 or so clones, roughly 87% of which are singletons. The sequencing used peripheral blood, collected 28 days after the second dose of the MenACWY control vaccine. These receptors came from an adult who received the MenACWY meningococcal vaccine as a control.

The genes are TRBV27 and TRBJ1-2; D uncertain. CDR1 and CDR2 from the germline V gene are MNHEY and SMNVEV (reference sequence). V dropped 8 bases and J dropped 0 bases, with 10 bases sitting between them. This CDR3 has 13 amino acids. CDR3 sequence (DNA): TGTGCCAGCGCTGTCAGTCCTAACTATGGCTACACCTTC. It yields the protein CASAVSPNYGYTF.

The rearrangement links TRBV12-5 to TRBJ1-1; D is unresolved. Germline V lookup: CDR1 LGHNT, CDR2 FRNRAP. The germline V and J ends were trimmed by 5 bases and 6 bases, with 13 bases remaining between them. CDR3 length: 13 residues. The CDR3 here is CASGPNHDAEAFF. CDR3 coding DNA: TGTGCTAGTGGTCCAAATCACGACGCTGAAGCTTTCTTT.

The chain is built from TRBV7-2 and TRBJ1-1, with D unresolved. Trimming cost V 5 bases and J 1 base, with 8 bases left between them. The CDR3 covers 13 residues. CDR1 is SGHTA, CDR2 FQGNSA, per germline. CDR3 region: CASSPYPNTEAFF. In DNA, the CDR3 is TGTGCCAGCAGCCCCTACCCGAACACTGAAGCTTTCTTT. The variable domain in full, with the rest retrieved from reference TRBV7-2 and TRBJ1-1, is GAGVSQSPSNKVTEKGKDVELRCDPISGHTALYWYRQSLGQGLEFLIYFQGNSAPDKSGLPSDRFSAERTGGSVSTLTIQRTQQEDSAVYLCASSPYPNTEAFFGQGTRLTVV.

V is TRBV6-1 and J is TRBJ2-7, with D hard to call. The V gene lost 2 bases and the J gene lost 0 bases, with 8 bases spanning the gap. The CDR3 has 14 residues. From germline, CDR1 is MNHNS and CDR2 SASEGT. The CDR3 DNA reads as TGTGCCAGCAGTGAACGGCCAGTCTCCTACGAGCAGTACTTC. Translated, it gives CASSERPVSYEQYF.

The chain links TRBV6-5 to TRBJ2-7; D perhaps matches TRBD1 (6 bases). The CDR3 has 13 amino acids. Per germline, CDR1 MNHEY and CDR2 SVGAGI. The V end lost 2 bases, the J end lost 3 bases, and 8 bases lay between the germline ends. In DNA, the CDR3 is TGTGCCAGCAGTTACGGGGACATCTACGAGCAGTACTTC. Its translation: CASSYGDIYEQYF.

The V gene is TRBV7-2, the J gene TRBJ1-5; TRBD1 aligns across 7 bases. Trimming at V came to 5 bases and at J to 4 bases, leaving 2 bases not matched to a gene. Germline lookup yields CDR1 SGHTA and CDR2 FQGNSA. The CDR3 runs 13 residues. The CDR3 sequence is CASSPQGNQPQHF. DNA of the CDR3: TGTGCCAGCAGCCCACAGGGGAATCAGCCCCAGCATTTT.

The genes are TRBV27 and TRBJ1-1, with unresolved D. Between the trimmed V and J ends, which lost 4 bases and 5 bases, there was a span of 17 bases. Germline CDR1 is MNHEY and CDR2 is SMNVEV (reference sequence). The CDR3 sequence is 15 residues long. The CDR3, as DNA: TGTGCCAGCAGTTCAGGAAGGCGCGTGGCGACTGAAGCTTTCTTT. Its protein is CASSSGRRVATEAFF.

This sequence joins TRBV2 and TRBJ1-2; D is unresolved. This CDR3 spans 15 amino acids. V lost 0 bases, J lost 4 bases, and 12 bases lay in between. Germline assignment: CDR1 SNHLY and CDR2 FYNNEI. The CDR3 DNA reads as TGTGCCAGCAGTGAAGCGCCAGCAGGACGCTATGGCTACACCTTC. Protein product: CASSEAPAGRYGYTF. Looking up the rest from reference TRBV2 and TRBJ1-2 gives the full variable domain: EPEVTQTPSHQVTQMGQEVILRCVPISNHLYFYWYRQILGQKVEFLVSFYNNEISEKSEIFDDQFSVERPDGSNFTLKIRSTKLEDSAMYFCASSEAPAGRYGYTFGSGTRLTVV.

This chain connects TRBV7-2 to TRBJ2-7, with 7 bases identical to TRBD2. The CDR3 spans 15 residues. The ends lost 4 bases at V and 5 bases at J; junction bases unmatched: 11. Germline CDR1 is SGHTA and CDR2 is FQGNSA. This CDR3 reads CASSSPGGSVHEQYF. CDR3 DNA sequence: TGTGCCAGCAGCTCCCCCGGCGGGAGCGTCCACGAGCAGTACTTC.

V gene TRBV9 combines with J gene TRBJ1-3; D may be TRBD1 (6 bases). The CDR3 covers 15 residues. Germline V gives CDR1 SGDLS, CDR2 YYNGEE. V was cut by 0 bases and J by 4 bases, with 11 bases left in between. CDR3: CASSVEGGLGNTIYF. The DNA for the CDR3 is TGTGCCAGCAGCGTAGAGGGGGGATTGGGAAACACCATATATTTT. Full variable domain (rest looked up from reference TRBV9 and TRBJ1-3): DSGVTQTPKHLITATGQRVTLRCSPRSGDLSVYWYQQSLDQGLQFLIQYYNGEERAKGNILERFSAQQFPDLHSELNLSSLELGDSALYFCASSVEGGLGNTIYFGEGSWLTVV.

The chain recombines TRBV5-1 with TRBJ2-5; 10 bases map to TRBD1. J lost 0 bases, V lost 3 bases, and 8 bases had no gene match. The CDR3 has 17 residues. Germline V gives CDR1 SGHRS, CDR2 YFSETQ. Here the CDR3 reads CASSSGQGNEDQETQYF. The CDR3 DNA follows: TGCGCCAGCAGCTCGGGACAGGGGAATGAGGACCAAGAGACCCAGTACTTC.

V gene TRBV29-1 combines with J gene TRBJ1-5; no firm D call. There are 12 residues in the CDR3. Germline CDR1 reads SQVTM; CDR2 reads ANQGSEA. V was cut by 5 bases and J by 0 bases, with 5 bases left in between. DNA of the CDR3: TGCAGCGTTCGGAATAGCAATCAGCCCCAGCATTTT. Translating gives CSVRNSNQPQHF.

The rearrangement uses TRBV10-3 and TRBJ2-2; 7 bases fit TRBD2. There are 14 residues in the CDR3. Germline trimming cut 2 bases from V and 7 bases from J; bases unmatched to any gene: 4. Germline lookup yields CDR1 ENHRY and CDR2 SYGVKD. The CDR3 loop is CAISETSAVGELFF. In DNA form, the CDR3 reads TGTGCCATCAGTGAGACTAGCGCGGTCGGGGAGCTGTTTTTT.

This clone occurred once. The J gene is TRBJ1-2, the V gene TRBV12-5; D unclear. Germline V gives CDR1 LGHNT, CDR2 FRNRAP. The CDR3 contains 14 residues. Between the trimmed V and J ends, which lost 0 bases and 8 bases, there was a span of 13 bases. CDR3 sequence: CASGLVEGGRGYTF. The DNA for the CDR3 is TGTGCTAGTGGTTTGGTAGAGGGAGGGCGCGGCTACACCTTC.

This chain joins TRBV5-1 and TRBJ1-1; no firm D call. Deletions cut 4 bases from V and 1 base from J, with 11 bases between. Germline CDR1 SGHRS, CDR2 YFSETQ. The CDR3 sequence is 14 residues long. The CDR3 is CASSQNRGNTEAFF. CDR3 coding DNA: TGCGCCAGCAGCCAAAACCGGGGGAACACTGAAGCTTTCTTT.

This chain links TRBV19 with TRBJ1-2; the D gene is possibly TRBD1 (6 bases). The CDR3 is 13 residues long. V lost 7 bases, J lost 8 bases, and 17 bases lay in between. Per the germline V gene, CDR1 is LNHDA and CDR2 is SQIVND (reference sequence). The CDR3 DNA reads TGTGCCAGTACTCAAACAGGGTTCCAGGGCTACACCTTC. This translates into CASTQTGFQGYTF.

The V and J genes are TRBV15 and TRBJ1-3, with unresolved D. The length of the CDR3 is 13 residues. Between the trimmed V and J ends, which lost 0 bases and 4 bases, there was a span of 4 bases. Germline CDR1 is LNHNV and CDR2 is YYDKDF (reference sequence). The CDR3 is CATSRDSGNTIYF. The CDR3 bases are TGTGCCACCAGCAGAGATTCGGGAAACACCATATATTTT.

The chain has TRBV7-2 and TRBJ1-2; the match to TRBD1 covers 9 bases. V lost 0 bases to trimming and J lost 7 bases; unmatched junction nucleotides: 12. The V gene's germline CDR1 is SGHTA and CDR2 FQGNSA. The CDR3 contains 17 residues. The CDR3 protein is CASSLASGTGRSGGYTF. The CDR3 nucleotides read TGTGCCAGCAGCTTAGCCTCCGGGACAGGGAGGTCGGGTGGCTACACCTTC.

In the case of this clone: The same CDR3 is also encoded by other DNA sequences in this sample. The CDR3 DNA follows: TGTGCCAGCAGTTTCCAGGGGGCGAATCAGCCCCAGCATTTT. Its protein product is CASSFQGANQPQHF. The chain combines TRBV27 with TRBJ1-5; 8 bases fit TRBD1. The length of the CDR3 is 14 residues. Unmatched junction bases numbered 2, after V lost 3 bases and J lost 4 bases. Germline values: CDR1 MNHEY, CDR2 SMNVEV (reference sequence).

The rearrangement uses TRBV6-5 and TRBJ2-7; D is possibly TRBD2 (5 bases). There are 16 residues in the CDR3. From germline, CDR1 is MNHEY and CDR2 SVGAGI. V lost 2 bases and J 6 bases, leaving 20 bases between the germline ends. The CDR3 sequence is CASSYQPSAELGEQYF. The CDR3 nucleotides read TGTGCCAGCAGTTACCAGCCATCAGCGGAGTTAGGCGAGCAGTACTTC.

The V gene is TRBV7-2, the J gene TRBJ2-1; 11 bases match TRBD2. The CDR3 contains 15 residues. CDR1 SGHTA and CDR2 FQGNSA come from the germline V gene. The junction had 4 bases not matched to a gene; V was cut back by 1 base and J by 8 bases. CDR3 region: CASSLELAGGDEQFF. The CDR3 nucleotides read TGTGCCAGCAGCTTAGAGCTAGCGGGAGGCGATGAGCAGTTCTTC.

This clone appeared once. The CDR3 region is CASSYVPGNGYTF. The CDR3 DNA reads as TGTGCCAGCAGTTACGTGCCAGGGAATGGCTACACCTTC. The gene calls are TRBV6-5 and TRBJ1-2; D might be TRBD1 (5 bases). Trimming cost V 2 bases and J 6 bases, with 10 bases left between them. The germline V gene encodes CDR1 MNHEY and CDR2 SVGAGI. The CDR3 loop spans 13 amino acids.

The rearrangement joins TRBV6-5 to TRBJ2-7, with a tentative D call TRBD1 (5 bases). Looked up from germline, CDR1 is MNHEY and CDR2 is SVGAGI. Trimming cost V 0 bases and J 2 bases, with 8 bases left between them. The CDR3 covers 14 residues. The CDR3 sequence is CASSYSEGAYEQYF. CDR3 nucleotides: TGTGCCAGCAGTTACTCGGAAGGGGCCTACGAGCAGTACTTC.

The chain couples TRBV18 to TRBJ1-4, with no clear D. The CDR3 has 14 residues. The V and J ends lost 5 bases and 8 bases respectively, with 15 bases between them. CDR1 is KGHSH and CDR2 is LQKENI in the germline V gene. CDR3 nucleotides: TGTGCCAGCTCAGTTAGCCTCGGAGAGGAAAAACTGTTTTTT. Encoded protein: CASSVSLGEEKLFF.